This T cell receptor (beta chain) was obtained from a study of blood T cells in healthy people across ages. CDR3 size: 18 residues. Germline V lookup: CDR1 MGHRA, CDR2 YSYEKL. The V and J ends lost 1 base and 1 base respectively, with 17 bases between them. Primed by a sample-barcoded 5' primer and a J-beta primer mix, a second PCR proceeded for about 6 to 11 cycles. TCRdb analysed the 5' RACE reads with MiXCR anew, one entry per CDR3 protein. The table records under 2 million distinct CDR3 sequences, roughly 32% of them present only once. This clonotype was recorded many times. The rearrangement links TRBV4-1 to TRBJ2-4, with D possibly being TRBD2 (6 bases). The specimen was blood. This TCR was sampled from a woman in her twenties or thirties in good health. The CDR3 reads CASSQVGARDLAKNIQYF. The CDR3 DNA is TGCGCCAGCAGCCAAGTAGGGGCGCGGGATCTCGCCAAAAACATTCAGTACTTC.